A single sample is the source of the 5 T cell receptor beta chains below, sequenced in a study of cytomegalovirus exposure and HLA in healthy donors. Amplification used 60 Vbeta primers and 13 Jbeta primers. The repertoire was sequenced with immunoSEQ multiplex PCR; TCRdb's copy has only in-frame clones and lacks some. Its table records 45,000 to 60,000 clones. Sequenced sample: PBMCs. These receptors were taken from a woman between 40 and 50 years old in good health and CMV-seronegative.

This chain connects TRBV10-3 to TRBJ1-1; D is unresolved. CDR3 size: 14 residues. In germline, CDR1 is ENHRY, CDR2 SYGVKD. The V gene lost 6 bases and the J gene lost 1 base, with 12 bases spanning the gap. The CDR3 DNA sequence: TGTGCCATCAGGGTCATCGATAGGAACACTGAAGCTTTCTTT. It yields the protein CAIRVIDRNTEAFF.

This chain connects TRBV7-9 to TRBJ1-5; the D is unclear. V was shortened by 0 bases and J by 6 bases, with 6 bases between the two germline ends. The V gene's germline CDR1 is SEHNR and CDR2 FQNEAQ (reference sequence). The CDR3 runs to 13 residues. CDR3 protein: CASSLAYSQPQHF. CDR3 nucleotides: TGTGCCAGCAGCTTAGCTTACAGTCAGCCCCAGCATTTT.

The CDR3: CASSPRLRTGEETQYF. CDR3 DNA sequence: TGTGCCAGCAGCCCCCGTTTGCGTACCGGGGAAGAGACCCAGTACTTC. V usage is TRBV11-1 and J usage is TRBJ2-5; possibly TRBD2 for D (5 bases). Looked up from germline, CDR1 is SGHAT and CDR2 is FQDESV (reference sequence). The germline V and J ends were trimmed by 5 bases and 3 bases, with 19 bases remaining between them. The CDR3 has 16 residues.

J is TRBJ2-7 and V is TRBV28; a weak D match, TRBD2 (5 bases). The ends were cut back, 4 bases at V and 0 bases at J, with 16 bases in the middle. The CDR3 totals 16 residues. Germline CDR1 reads MDHEN; CDR2 reads SYDVKM. In nucleotides, the CDR3 is TGTGCCAGCAGTTCAGTAAGGACTGCGGGCTCCTACGAGCAGTACTTC. It codes for CASSSVRTAGSYEQYF.

The chain combines TRBV9 with TRBJ1-4; 10 bases map to TRBD1. Germline lookup yields CDR1 SGDLS and CDR2 YYNGEE. This CDR3 is built from 15 residues. After removal of 4 bases from V and 8 bases from J, the junction contained 8 bases not matched to a gene. As DNA, the CDR3 is TGTGCCAGCAGCCCTCGGGACAGGGGCGGGGAAAAACTGTTTTTT. It specifies CASSPRDRGGEKLFF.